The T cell receptor beta chain under discussion was sequenced for a study of tissue T cells after allogeneic stem cell transplantation. Study-wide results and limits: Few T cell clones were shared across patients, but motif clusters showed tissue-specific shared signatures. The patient cohort was small and clinically heterogeneous, with limited sampling depth. Tissue-detected TCR repertoire was only partly captured by blood and spleen T cells. TCR repertoires tracked anatomic similarity, regardless of disease or transplant status.

This clone has a single count. Antigen: not known. Mouse germline and gene names are used. Read coverage stops 1 residue before the CDR3 terminus; the germline J gene supplies the remainder. TCRdb's copy holds only in-frame clones and misses some; the assay was immunoSEQ multiplex PCR. Among roughly 50,000 clones listed, 73% were seen once. CDR3 length equals 13 residues. V was shortened by 3 bases and J by 2 bases, with 8 bases between the two germline ends. Germline values: CDR1 SGHSN, CDR2 HYEKVE. The TCR comes from a pool of C57BL/6 mice in good health. V and J are TRBV12-1 and TRBJ2-3; D is unresolved. Material for sequencing was sorted cells pooled from one or two spleens. The sequenced CDR3 bases are TGTGCCAGCTCTACGACCCTTGCAGAAACGCTGTAT. Its protein is CASSTTLAETLY. From start to end, the CDR3 is CASSTTLAETLYF.